This is a list of T cell receptor beta chains from one sample in a study of blood T cell repertoires in COVID-19. Generated by immunoSEQ multiplex PCR, the TCRdb table keeps only in-frame clones and is missing some. This sample has some 190,000 clones, with roughly 80% found just once. The sequencing input was peripheral blood. The receptors originated from a woman aged 40 to 50 with COVID-19, enrolled during active disease. Both conserved end residues are part of each CDR3. Fields, in order: J gene, V gene, D gene, clone size, CDR3 length, CDR3 protein, CDR3 DNA. D genes are given only for firm matches. Some rows have no size entry. The others give once, few or many, or a class for an expanded clone.

TRBJ2-1 | TRBV2 | . | . | 15 | CASSEVGDRDNEQFF | TGTGCCAGCAGTGAAGTCGGAGACAGAGACAATGAGCAGTTCTTC
TRBJ2-7 | TRBV27 | TRBD1 | few | 14 | CASSFGTGAYEQYF | TGTGCCAGCAGTTTCGGGACAGGGGCATACGAGCAGTACTTC
TRBJ1-4 | TRBV9 | . | . | 15 | CASSVAQGFGEKLFF | TGTGCCAGCAGCGTAGCCCAGGGATTTGGTGAAAAACTGTTTTTT
TRBJ2-1 | TRBV9 | TRBD2 | . | 16 | CASSGMGGGPYNEQFF | TGTGCCAGCAGCGGAATGGGGGGGGGACCCTACAATGAGCAGTTCTTC
TRBJ1-3 | TRBV14 | . | . | 15 | CASRPPGNSGNTIYF | TGTGCCAGCAGACCACCAGGGAACTCTGGAAACACCATATATTTT
TRBJ1-5 | TRBV28 | . | few | 16 | CASSLNPGYSNQPQHF | TGTGCCAGCAGCCTTAATCCAGGGTATAGCAATCAGCCCCAGCATTTT
TRBJ2-7 | TRBV6-5 | . | . | 15 | CASSHQRVAVYEQYF | TGTGCCAGCAGTCACCAACGGGTAGCGGTATACGAGCAGTACTTC
TRBJ2-2 | TRBV6-5 | TRBD1 | . | 15 | CASRETGGRTGELFF | TGTGCCAGCAGAGAGACAGGGGGCAGGACCGGGGAGCTGTTTTTT
TRBJ1-4 | TRBV15 | . | . | 15 | CATRSYYRVNEKLFF | TGTGCCACCAGGTCTTATTACAGGGTAAATGAAAAACTGTTTTTT
TRBJ1-6 | TRBV9 | TRBD1 | . | 16 | CASSVALQGPGSPLHF | TGTGCCAGCAGCGTAGCCCTACAGGGGCCTGGGTCACCCCTCCACTTT
TRBJ2-5 | TRBV19 | TRBD2 | . | 18 | CASSVLAGGPAGWETQYF | TGTGCCAGTAGTGTACTAGCGGGAGGACCGGCCGGGTGGGAGACCCAGTACTTC
TRBJ2-1 | TRBV29-1 | TRBD2 | . | 15 | CSVAGGREWKDEQFF | TGCAGCGTTGCGGGCGGGCGGGAGTGGAAGGATGAGCAGTTCTTC
TRBJ2-2 | TRBV7-8 | TRBD1 | . | 15 | CASSSRGSFTGELFF | TGTGCCAGCAGCTCCAGGGGGTCGTTCACCGGGGAGCTGTTTTTT
TRBJ2-1 | TRBV7-9 | . | . | 16 | CASIPAGTGSYNEQFF | TGTGCCAGCATCCCGGCGGGGACTGGCTCCTACAATGAGCAGTTCTTC
TRBJ2-3 | TRBV19 | TRBD2 | . | 16 | CASSNLAGSSTDTQYF | TGTGCCAGTAGTAACCTAGCGGGGTCTAGCACAGATACGCAGTATTTT
TRBJ1-5 | TRBV28 | . | . | 14 | CASSYLNRMEPQHF | TGTGCCAGCAGCTATCTAAACCGAATGGAGCCCCAGCATTTT
TRBJ2-1 | TRBV18 | TRBD1 | few | 16 | CASSLGQGFEGNEQFF | TGTGCCAGCTCACTCGGACAGGGGTTTGAGGGGAATGAGCAGTTCTTC
TRBJ1-6 | TRBV5-1 | TRBD1 | . | 15 | CASSWTGDTGSPLHF | TGCGCCAGCAGCTGGACAGGGGATACTGGTTCACCCCTCCACTTT
TRBJ1-1 | TRBV28 | TRBD1 | . | 19 | CASTLRRVDRRKRRTEAFF | TGTGCCAGCACTCTCCGGCGGGTGGACAGGAGGAAAAGACGCACTGAAGCTTTCTTT
TRBJ2-1 | TRBV28 | TRBD2 | . | 16 | CASSSSGRVPPGEQFF | TGTGCCAGCAGTTCTAGCGGGAGGGTCCCCCCTGGGGAGCAGTTCTTC
TRBJ2-2 | TRBV7-2 | TRBD1 | . | 14 | CASSLDRATGELFF | TGTGCCAGCAGCCTTGACAGGGCCACCGGGGAGCTGTTTTTT
TRBJ1-1 | TRBV18 | . | . | 16 | CASSPQRQELNTEAFF | TGTGCCAGCTCACCACAACGACAGGAGCTGAACACTGAAGCTTTCTTT
TRBJ1-2 | TRBV27 | TRBD1 | . | 13 | CASNSGQGNGYTF | TGTGCCAGCAACTCGGGACAGGGGAATGGCTACACCTTC
TRBJ2-3 | TRBV7-9 | TRBD2 | many | 17 | CASSARLAVTSTDTQYF | TGTGCCAGCAGCGCCCGACTAGCGGTAACTAGCACAGATACGCAGTATTTT
TRBJ1-1 | TRBV27 | TRBD1 | . | 14 | CASSSDRGGTEAFF | TGTGCCAGCAGTTCGGACAGGGGCGGCACTGAAGCTTTCTTT